The source of this TCR beta chain is a study of molecular identifiers for immune sequencing clone quantification. TCRdb recomputed calls from the PCR reads with MiXCR, one row per CDR3 protein. The sample has a few hundred thousand distinct CDR3 sequences, about 25% seen once. Between the trimmed V and J ends, which lost 0 bases and 3 bases, there was a span of 13 bases. Germline CDR1 is MNHEY and CDR2 is SVGAGI. The CDR3 totals 16 residues. The chain has TRBV6-5 and TRBJ2-3; D ambiguous. This clonotype was sampled from a human donor in good health. Some libraries in this study had Jurkat cell RNA spiked in. Material: naive CD8+ T cells from blood, with Jurkat cell RNA spiked in. As to subset: FACS-sorted CD8+CD4-CCR7+CD45RA+ naive T cells. The CDR3 coding sequence is TGTGCCAGCAGTTACTCGAGCCGCACCTTGACAGATACGCAGTATTTT. Translation gives CASSYSSRTLTDTQYF.